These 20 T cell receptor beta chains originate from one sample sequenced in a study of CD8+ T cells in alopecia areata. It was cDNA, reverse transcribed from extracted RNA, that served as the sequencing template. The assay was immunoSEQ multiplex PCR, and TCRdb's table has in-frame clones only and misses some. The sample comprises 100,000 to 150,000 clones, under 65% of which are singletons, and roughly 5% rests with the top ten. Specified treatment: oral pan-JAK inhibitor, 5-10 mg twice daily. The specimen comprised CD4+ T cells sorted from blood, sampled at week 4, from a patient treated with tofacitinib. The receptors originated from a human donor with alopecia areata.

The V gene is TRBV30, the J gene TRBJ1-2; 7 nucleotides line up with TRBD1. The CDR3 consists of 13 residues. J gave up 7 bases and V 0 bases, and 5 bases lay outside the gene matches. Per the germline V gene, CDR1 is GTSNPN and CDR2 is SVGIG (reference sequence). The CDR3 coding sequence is TGTGCCTGGAGTGTAGGCAGGGGGGTTGGCTACACCTTC. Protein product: CAWSVGRGVGYTF.

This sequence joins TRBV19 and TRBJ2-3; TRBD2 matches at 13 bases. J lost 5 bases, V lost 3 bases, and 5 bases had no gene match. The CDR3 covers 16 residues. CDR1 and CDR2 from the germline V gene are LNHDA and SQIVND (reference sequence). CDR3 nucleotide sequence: TGTGCCAGTAGTATTCGACTAGCGGGAGGCGGAGATACGCAGTATTTT. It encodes CASSIRLAGGGDTQYF.

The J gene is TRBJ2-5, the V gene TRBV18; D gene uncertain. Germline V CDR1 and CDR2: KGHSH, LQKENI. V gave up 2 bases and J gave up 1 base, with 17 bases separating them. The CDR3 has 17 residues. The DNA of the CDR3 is TGTGCCAGCTCACCAAACATCCGAGAGGTTTCCCAAGAGACCCAGTACTTC. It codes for CASSPNIREVSQETQYF.

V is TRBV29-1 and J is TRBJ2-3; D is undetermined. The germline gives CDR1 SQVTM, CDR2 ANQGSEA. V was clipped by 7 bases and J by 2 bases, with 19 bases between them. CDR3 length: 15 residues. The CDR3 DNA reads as TGCAGCGCCACCCGCCGGGCAGGTCCCACAGATACGCAGTATTTT. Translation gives CSATRRAGPTDTQYF.

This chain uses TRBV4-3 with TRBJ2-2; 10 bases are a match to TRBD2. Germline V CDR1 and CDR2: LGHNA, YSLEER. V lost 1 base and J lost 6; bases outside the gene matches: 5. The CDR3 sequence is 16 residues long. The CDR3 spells CASSQVGAGGPGELFF. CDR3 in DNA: TGCGCCAGCAGCCAAGTGGGAGCGGGAGGGCCCGGGGAGCTGTTTTTT.

DNA of the CDR3: TGTGCCAGCAGCTTAGACGGCTACGAGCAGTACTTC. Its translation is CASSLDGYEQYF. The chain is built from TRBV11-3 and TRBJ2-7, with D unresolved. Germline V gene data show CDR1 as SGHNT and CDR2 as YENEEA. Trimming shortened V by 0 bases and J by 3 bases, and 3 bases separated the two germline ends. The CDR3 has 12 amino acids. Together with reference TRBV11-3 and TRBJ2-7, the CDR3 gives the full variable domain: EAGVVQSPRYKIIEKKQPVAFWCNPISGHNTLYWYLQNLGQGPELLIRYENEEAVDDSQLPKDRFSAERLKGVDSTLKIQPAELGDSAVYLCASSLDGYEQYFGPGTRLTVT.

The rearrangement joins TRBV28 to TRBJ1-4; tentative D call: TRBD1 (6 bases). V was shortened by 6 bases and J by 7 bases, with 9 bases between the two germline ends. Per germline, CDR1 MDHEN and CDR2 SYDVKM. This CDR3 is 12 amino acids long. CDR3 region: CASSGTIEKLFF. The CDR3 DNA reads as TGTGCCAGCAGCGGGACAATTGAAAAACTGTTTTTT.

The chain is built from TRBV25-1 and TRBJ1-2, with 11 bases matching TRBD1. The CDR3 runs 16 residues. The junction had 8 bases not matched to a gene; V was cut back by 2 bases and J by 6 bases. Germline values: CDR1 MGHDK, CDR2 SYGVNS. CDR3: CASSEAGTGGIDGYTF. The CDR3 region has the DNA TGTGCCAGCAGTGAAGCCGGGACAGGGGGTATTGATGGCTACACCTTC.

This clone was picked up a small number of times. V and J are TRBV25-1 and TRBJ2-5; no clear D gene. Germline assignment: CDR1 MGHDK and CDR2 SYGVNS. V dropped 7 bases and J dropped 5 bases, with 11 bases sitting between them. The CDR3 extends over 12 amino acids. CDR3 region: CASTSFKETQYF. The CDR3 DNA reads TGTGCCAGCACGTCCTTCAAGGAGACCCAGTACTTC.

Here the CDR3 reads CASSLEAWWDRGTEAFF. The CDR3, as DNA: TGCGCCAGCAGCTTGGAGGCTTGGTGGGACAGGGGGACTGAAGCTTTCTTT. The chain links TRBV5-1 to TRBJ1-1, with TRBD1 identical over 11 bases. This CDR3 has 17 residues. The V gene's germline CDR1 is SGHRS and CDR2 YFSETQ. V dropped 0 bases and J dropped 5; count of bases not matched to a gene: 9.

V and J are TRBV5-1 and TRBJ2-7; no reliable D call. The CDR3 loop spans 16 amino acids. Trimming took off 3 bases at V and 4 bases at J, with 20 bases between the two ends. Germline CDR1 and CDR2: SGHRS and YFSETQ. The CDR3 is CASSYVPTAEGYEQYF. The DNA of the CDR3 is TGCGCCAGCAGCTACGTACCAACGGCGGAAGGGTACGAGCAGTACTTC.

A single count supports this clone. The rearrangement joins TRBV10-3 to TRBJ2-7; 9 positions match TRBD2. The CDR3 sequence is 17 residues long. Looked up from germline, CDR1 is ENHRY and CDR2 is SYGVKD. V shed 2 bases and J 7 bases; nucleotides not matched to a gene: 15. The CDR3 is CAISEGQISGRAREQYF. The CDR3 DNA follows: TGTGCCATCAGTGAGGGACAGATTAGCGGGAGAGCGCGGGAGCAGTACTTC.

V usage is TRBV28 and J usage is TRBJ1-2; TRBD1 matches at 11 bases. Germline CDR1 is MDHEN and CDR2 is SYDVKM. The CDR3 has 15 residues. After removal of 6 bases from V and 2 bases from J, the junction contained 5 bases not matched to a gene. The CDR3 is CASRWTGGANYGYTF. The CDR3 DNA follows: TGTGCCAGCAGGTGGACAGGGGGCGCGAACTATGGCTACACCTTC.

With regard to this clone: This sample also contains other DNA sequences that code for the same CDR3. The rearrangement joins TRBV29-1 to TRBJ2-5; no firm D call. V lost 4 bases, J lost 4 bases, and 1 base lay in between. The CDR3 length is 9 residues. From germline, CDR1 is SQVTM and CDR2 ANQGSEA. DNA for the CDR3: TGCAGCGTTGGAGAGACCCAGTACTTC. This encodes CSVGETQYF.

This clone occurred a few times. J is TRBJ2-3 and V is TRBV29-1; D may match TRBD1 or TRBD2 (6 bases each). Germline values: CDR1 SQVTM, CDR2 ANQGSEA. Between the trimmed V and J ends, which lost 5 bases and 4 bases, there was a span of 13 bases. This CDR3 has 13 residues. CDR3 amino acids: CSVRGRGADTQYF. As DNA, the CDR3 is TGCAGCGTTCGGGGGCGCGGTGCAGATACGCAGTATTTT.

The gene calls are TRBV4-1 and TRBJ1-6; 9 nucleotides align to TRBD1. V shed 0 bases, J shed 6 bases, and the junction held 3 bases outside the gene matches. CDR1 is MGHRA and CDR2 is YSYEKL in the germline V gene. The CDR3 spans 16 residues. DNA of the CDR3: TGCGCCAGCAGCCAAGAAGACAGGGGGATTAATTCACCCCTCCACTTT. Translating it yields CASSQEDRGINSPLHF.

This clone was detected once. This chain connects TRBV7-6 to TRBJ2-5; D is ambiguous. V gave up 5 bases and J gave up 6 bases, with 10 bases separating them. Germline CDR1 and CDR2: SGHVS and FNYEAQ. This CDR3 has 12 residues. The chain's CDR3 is CASSPDTQTQYF. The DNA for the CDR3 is TGTGCCAGCAGCCCTGACACCCAGACCCAGTACTTC.

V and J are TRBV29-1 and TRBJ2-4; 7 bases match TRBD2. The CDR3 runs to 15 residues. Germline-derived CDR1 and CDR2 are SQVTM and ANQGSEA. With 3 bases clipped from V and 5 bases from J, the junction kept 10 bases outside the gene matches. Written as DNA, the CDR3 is TGCAGCGTTGATTTAATAGCTCGGGGGGAAAACATTCAGTACTTC. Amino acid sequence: CSVDLIARGENIQYF.

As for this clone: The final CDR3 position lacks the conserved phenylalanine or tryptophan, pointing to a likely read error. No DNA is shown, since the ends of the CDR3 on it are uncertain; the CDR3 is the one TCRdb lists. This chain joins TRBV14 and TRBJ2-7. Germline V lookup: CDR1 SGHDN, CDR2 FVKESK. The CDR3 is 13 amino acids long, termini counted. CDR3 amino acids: CASSQGSFPQHYL.

CDR3 DNA: TGTGCCAGCAGTGAAGAGGCGCGGTTGGATACGCAGTATTTT. Residues: CASSEEARLDTQYF. This chain links TRBV2 with TRBJ2-3; D not resolved. The CDR3 loop spans 14 amino acids. Germline V gene sequence: CDR1 SNHLY, CDR2 FYNNEI. Trimming removed 1 base from V and 6 bases from J, with 11 bases in between.